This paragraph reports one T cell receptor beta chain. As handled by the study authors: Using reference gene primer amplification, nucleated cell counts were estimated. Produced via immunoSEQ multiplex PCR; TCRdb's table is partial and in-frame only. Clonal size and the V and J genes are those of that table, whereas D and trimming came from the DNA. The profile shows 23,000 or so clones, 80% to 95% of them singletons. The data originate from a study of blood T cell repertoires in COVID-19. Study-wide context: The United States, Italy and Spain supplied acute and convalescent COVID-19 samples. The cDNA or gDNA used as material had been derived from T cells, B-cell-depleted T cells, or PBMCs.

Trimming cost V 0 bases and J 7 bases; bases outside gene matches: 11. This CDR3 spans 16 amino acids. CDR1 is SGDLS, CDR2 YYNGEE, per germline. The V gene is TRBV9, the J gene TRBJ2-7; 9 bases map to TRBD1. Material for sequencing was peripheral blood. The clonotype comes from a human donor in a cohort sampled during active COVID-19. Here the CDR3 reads CASSVGGDRVVWEQYF. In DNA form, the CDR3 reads TGTGCCAGCAGCGTAGGGGGGGACAGGGTGGTATGGGAGCAGTACTTC. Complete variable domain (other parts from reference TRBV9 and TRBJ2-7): DSGVTQTPKHLITATGQRVTLRCSPRSGDLSVYWYQQSLDQGLQFLIQYYNGEERAKGNILERFSAQQFPDLHSELNLSSLELGDSALYFCASSVGGDRVVWEQYFGPGTRLTVT.